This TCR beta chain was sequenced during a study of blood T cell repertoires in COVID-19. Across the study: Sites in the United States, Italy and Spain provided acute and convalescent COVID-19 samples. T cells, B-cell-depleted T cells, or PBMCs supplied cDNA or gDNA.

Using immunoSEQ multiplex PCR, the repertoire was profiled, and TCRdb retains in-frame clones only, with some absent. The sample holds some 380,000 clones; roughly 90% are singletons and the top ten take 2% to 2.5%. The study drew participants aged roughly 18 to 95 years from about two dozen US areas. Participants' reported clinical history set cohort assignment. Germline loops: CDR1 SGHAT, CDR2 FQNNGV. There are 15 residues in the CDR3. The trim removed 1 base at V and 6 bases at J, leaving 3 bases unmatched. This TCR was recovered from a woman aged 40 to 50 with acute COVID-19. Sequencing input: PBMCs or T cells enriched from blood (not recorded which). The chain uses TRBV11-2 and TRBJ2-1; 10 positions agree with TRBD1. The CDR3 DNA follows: TGTGCCAGCAGCTTAGCAAGGACAGGGGGCAATGAGCAGTTCTTC. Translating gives CASSLARTGGNEQFF. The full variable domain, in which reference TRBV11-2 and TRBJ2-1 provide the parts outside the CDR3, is EAGVAQSPRYKIIEKRQSVAFWCNPISGHATLYWYQQILGQGPKLLIQFQNNGVVDDSQLPKDRFSAERLKGVDSTLKIQPAKLEDSAVYLCASSLARTGGNEQFFGPGTRLTVL.